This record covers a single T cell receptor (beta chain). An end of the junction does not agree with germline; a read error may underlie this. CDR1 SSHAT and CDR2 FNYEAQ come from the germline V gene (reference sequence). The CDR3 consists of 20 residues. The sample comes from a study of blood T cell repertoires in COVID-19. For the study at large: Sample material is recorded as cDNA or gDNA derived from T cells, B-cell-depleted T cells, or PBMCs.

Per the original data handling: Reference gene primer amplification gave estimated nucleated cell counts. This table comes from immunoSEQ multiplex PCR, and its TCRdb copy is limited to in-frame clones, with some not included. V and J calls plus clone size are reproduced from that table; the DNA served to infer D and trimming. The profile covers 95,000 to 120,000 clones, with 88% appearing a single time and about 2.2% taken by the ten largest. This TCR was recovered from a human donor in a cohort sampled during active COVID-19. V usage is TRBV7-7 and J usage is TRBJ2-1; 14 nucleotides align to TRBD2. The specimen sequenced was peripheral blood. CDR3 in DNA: TGTGCTAGCAGCCCGGGACTAGCGGGGGCCCCTATGAGCTCCTACAATGAGCAGTTCTTC. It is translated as CASSPGLAGAPMSSYNEQFF.